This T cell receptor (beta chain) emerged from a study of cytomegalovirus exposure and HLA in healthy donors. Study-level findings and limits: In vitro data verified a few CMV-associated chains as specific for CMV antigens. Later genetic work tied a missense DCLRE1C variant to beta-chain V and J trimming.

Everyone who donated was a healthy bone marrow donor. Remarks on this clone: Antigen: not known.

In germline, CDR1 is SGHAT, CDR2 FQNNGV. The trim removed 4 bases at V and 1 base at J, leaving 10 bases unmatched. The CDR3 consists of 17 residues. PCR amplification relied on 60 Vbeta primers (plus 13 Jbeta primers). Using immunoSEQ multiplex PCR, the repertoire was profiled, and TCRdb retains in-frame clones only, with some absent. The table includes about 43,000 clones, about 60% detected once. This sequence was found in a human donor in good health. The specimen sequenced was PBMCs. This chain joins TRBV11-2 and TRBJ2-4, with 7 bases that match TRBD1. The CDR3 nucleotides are TGTGCCAGCAGCTCGGCTAGGGGGCGAGGGGCCAAAAACATTCAGTACTTC. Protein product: CASSSARGRGAKNIQYF. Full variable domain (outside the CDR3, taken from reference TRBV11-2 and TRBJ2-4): EAGVAQSPRYKIIEKRQSVAFWCNPISGHATLYWYQQILGQGPKLLIQFQNNGVVDDSQLPKDRFSAERLKGVDSTLKIQPAKLEDSAVYLCASSSARGRGAKNIQYFGAGTRLSVL.